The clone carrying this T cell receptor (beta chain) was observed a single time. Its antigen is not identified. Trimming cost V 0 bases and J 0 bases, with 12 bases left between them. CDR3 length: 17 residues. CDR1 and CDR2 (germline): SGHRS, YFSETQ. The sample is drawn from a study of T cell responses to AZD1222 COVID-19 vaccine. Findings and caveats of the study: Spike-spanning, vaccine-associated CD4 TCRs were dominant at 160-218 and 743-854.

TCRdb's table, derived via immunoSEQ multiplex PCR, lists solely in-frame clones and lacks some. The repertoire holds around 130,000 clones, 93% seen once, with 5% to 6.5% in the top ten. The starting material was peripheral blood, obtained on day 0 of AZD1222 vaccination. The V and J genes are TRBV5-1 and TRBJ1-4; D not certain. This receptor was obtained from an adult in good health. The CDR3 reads CASSLAGPTATNEKLFF. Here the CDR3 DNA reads TGCGCCAGCAGCTTGGCGGGCCCGACTGCAACTAATGAAAAACTGTTTTTT.